The 21 T cell receptor beta chains presented below share a single source sample, sequenced in a study of technical replicates of blood from a handful of donors. Here immunoSEQ multiplex PCR was the method, and the copy in TCRdb shows in-frame clones only, minus some. The sample includes about 75,000 clones, 91% of them seen just once. Sequenced input: T cells isolated from PBMCs. Source of these receptors: a human donor in good health. Some clones in this sample may be carry-over from other donors' samples.

Only a few counts were recorded for this clone. This chain joins TRBV29-1 and TRBJ1-1, with D perhaps TRBD1 (5 bases). Between the trimmed V and J ends, which lost 4 bases and 2 bases, there was a span of 11 bases. The V gene's germline CDR1 is SQVTM and CDR2 ANQGSEA. The CDR3 loop spans 13 amino acids. The CDR3 nucleotides read TGCAGCGTTGGAGAGGGGCCAAACACTGAAGCTTTCTTT. Translated, it gives CSVGEGPNTEAFF.

The J gene is TRBJ1-5, the V gene TRBV10-1; perhaps TRBD1 as D (6 bases). Germline V gene lookup returns CDR1 WNHNN and CDR2 SYGVQD (reference sequence). The CDR3 consists of 15 residues. The V end lost 8 bases, the J end lost 4 bases, and 18 bases lay between the germline ends. The CDR3 DNA is TGCGCCAGCTCCCTTCGACAGGTCCGAAATCAGCCCCAGCATTTT. Protein: CASSLRQVRNQPQHF.

The V and J genes are TRBV6-1 and TRBJ2-5; 9 bases align to TRBD1. The V segment lost 1 base and the J segment 4 bases; nucleotides outside the gene matches: 7. Germline V gene data show CDR1 as MNHNS and CDR2 as SASEGT. CDR3 length equals 16 residues. CDR3 sequence: CASSEVRGQGGETQYF. In DNA form, the CDR3 reads TGTGCCAGCAGTGAAGTCAGGGGACAGGGCGGAGAGACCCAGTACTTC.

The chain couples TRBV7-8 to TRBJ1-2; D gene ambiguous. V lost 5 bases to trimming and J lost 2 bases, with 12 bases between them. The germline gives CDR1 SGHVS, CDR2 FQNEAQ. The CDR3 is made up of 14 amino acids. CDR3 sequence reads: CASSARLLNYGYTF. The CDR3 nucleotides are TGTGCCAGCAGCGCTAGGCTTTTAAACTATGGCTACACCTTC.

CDR3 loop: CASSQDRPSGNQPQHF. The CDR3 coding sequence is TGCGCCAGCAGCCAAGATAGGCCCTCGGGGAATCAGCCCCAGCATTTT. This sequence joins TRBV4-1 and TRBJ1-5; D gene uncertain. V lost 0 bases to trimming and J lost 4 bases, with 13 bases between them. The CDR3 is 16 residues long. The germline V gene encodes CDR1 MGHRA and CDR2 YSYEKL.

This clone showed up just a few times. The genes are TRBV10-3 and TRBJ1-2; 9 nucleotides match TRBD1. The germline V gene has CDR1 ENHRY and CDR2 SYGVKD. This CDR3 contains 12 residues. Unmatched junction bases numbered 2, after V lost 4 bases and J lost 8 bases. The CDR3 DNA sequence: TGTGCCATCAGTGGGACAGGGGACGGCTACACCTTC. As protein: CAISGTGDGYTF.

The count of this clone is one. The CDR3 region is CASSLWGQFNEKLFF. CDR3 sequence (DNA): TGCGCCAGCAGCCTCTGGGGCCAGTTTAATGAAAAACTGTTTTTT. The rearrangement uses TRBV5-1 and TRBJ1-4; D perhaps matches TRBD1 (5 bases). V was trimmed by 4 bases and J by 4 bases, leaving 14 bases between them. The germline CDR1 and CDR2 sequences are SGHRS and YFSETQ. CDR3 length: 15 amino acids.

The chain has TRBV5-1 and TRBJ2-1; D gene uncertain. The germline V and J ends were trimmed by 2 bases and 9 bases, with 12 bases remaining between them. The CDR3 runs 13 residues. Germline V lookup: CDR1 SGHRS, CDR2 YFSETQ. This chain's CDR3 is CASSFLSESEQFF. In DNA, the CDR3 is TGCGCCAGCAGCTTCCTCTCCGAGAGTGAGCAGTTCTTC.

This chain links TRBV21-1 with TRBJ1-5. TRBV21-1 is classified as a pseudogene. The CDR3 has 16 amino acids. Here the CDR3 DNA reads TGTGCCAGCAGCCTACACCGGGGGGCTAGCAATCAGCCCCAGCATTTT. Translating it yields CASSLHRGASNQPQHF.

This chain joins TRBV7-9 and TRBJ1-1; unclear D gene. Germline V gene lookup returns CDR1 SEHNR and CDR2 FQNEAQ (reference sequence). The V and J ends lost 3 bases and 1 base respectively, with 6 bases between them. The CDR3 extends over 13 amino acids. The CDR3 here is CASSFSGNTEAFF. The DNA for the CDR3 is TGTGCCAGCAGCTTTTCGGGGAACACTGAAGCTTTCTTT. Looking up the rest from reference TRBV7-9 and TRBJ1-1 gives the full variable domain: DTGVSQNPRHKITKRGQNVTFRCDPISEHNRLYWYRQTLGQGPEFLTYFQNEAQLEKSRLLSDRFSAERPKGSFSTLEIQRTEQGDSAMYLCASSFSGNTEAFFGQGTRLTVV.

CDR3 bases: TGTGCCAGCAGTTTTAGCGGAGTTCCTAGCACAGATACGCAGTATTTT. This sequence encodes CASSFSGVPSTDTQYF. The chain joins TRBV2 to TRBJ2-3; TRBD2 is a possible D gene (6 bases). The ends were cut back, 5 bases at V and 0 bases at J, with 15 bases in the middle. CDR3 length equals 16 residues. Germline V gene sequence: CDR1 SNHLY, CDR2 FYNNEI.

The chain carries TRBV4-1 and TRBJ1-4; no definite D call. Germline CDR1 MGHRA, CDR2 YSYEKL. The CDR3 spans 15 residues. Between the trimmed V and J ends, which lost 0 bases and 0 bases, there was a span of 5 bases. The CDR3 protein is CASSQERATNEKLFF. CDR3 DNA sequence: TGCGCCAGCAGCCAAGAGAGAGCAACTAATGAAAAACTGTTTTTT.

The V and J genes are TRBV18 and TRBJ1-2; a weak D match, TRBD1 (6 bases). The CDR3 is 12 amino acids. V dropped 3 bases and J dropped 6 bases, with 8 bases sitting between them. Germline loops: CDR1 KGHSH, CDR2 LQKENI. The CDR3 DNA reads as TGTGCCAGCTCACCTTCAGGGGATGGCTACACCTTC. Translated: CASSPSGDGYTF.

The chain is built from TRBV27 and TRBJ2-7, with 9 bases identical to TRBD1. With V trimmed by 3 bases and J by 1 base, 4 bases remained unmatched. CDR3 size: 15 residues. Looked up from germline, CDR1 is MNHEY and CDR2 is SMNVEV (reference sequence). The chain's CDR3 is CASSLGTGPSYEQYF. Here the CDR3 DNA reads TGTGCCAGCAGTTTGGGGACAGGGCCTTCCTACGAGCAGTACTTC.

The chain uses TRBV19 and TRBJ2-1; 9 bases agree with TRBD2. Germline loops: CDR1 LNHDA, CDR2 SQIVND (reference sequence). Trimming removed 2 bases from V and 8 bases from J; junction bases left unmatched: 7. This CDR3 region has 15 residues. In DNA, the CDR3 is TGTGCCAGTAGTATAACCGGGACTAGCTTCGATGAGCAGTTCTTC. Amino acids: CASSITGTSFDEQFF.

Here the CDR3 DNA reads TGTGCCAGCAGCTTAGCGGCGGGAGGGCCAGAGCAGTTCTTC. Translated, it gives CASSLAAGGPEQFF. The chain links TRBV5-4 to TRBJ2-1; 9 bases map to TRBD2. CDR3 size: 14 residues. The V and J ends lost 2 bases and 10 bases, in that order; junction bases with no gene match: 7. Germline CDR1 reads SGHNT; CDR2 reads YYREEE (reference sequence). The full variable domain, with the rest looked up from reference TRBV5-4 and TRBJ2-1, is ETGVTQSPTHLIKTRGQQVTLRCSSQSGHNTVSWYQQALGQGPQFIFQYYREEENGRGNFPPRFSGLQFPNYSSELNVNALELDDSALYLCASSLAAGGPEQFFGPGTRLTVL.

The gene calls are TRBV15 and TRBJ1-2, with TRBD1 matching 10 bases. This CDR3 spans 15 amino acids. Trimming removed 3 bases from V and 4 bases from J; junction bases left unmatched: 5. Germline V gene lookup returns CDR1 LNHNV and CDR2 YYDKDF (reference sequence). CDR3 DNA: TGTGCCACCAGCAGCCGAGGGGACAGGGGCTATGGCTACACCTTC. It specifies CATSSRGDRGYGYTF.

In this sample, this clone turned up a few times. J is TRBJ1-1 and V is TRBV5-1; TRBD1 is a possible D gene (5 bases). Deletions cut 5 bases from V and 1 base from J, with 15 bases between. CDR1 SGHRS and CDR2 YFSETQ come from the germline V gene. This CDR3 has 15 amino acids. The CDR3 loop reads CASSSLTGQNTEAFF. In nucleotides, the CDR3 is TGCGCCAGCAGTTCATTGACCGGACAGAACACTGAAGCTTTCTTT.

The V and J genes are TRBV5-1 and TRBJ2-7, with D unclear. This CDR3 is 13 amino acids long. Trimming took off 0 bases at V and 3 bases at J, with 7 bases between the two ends. Germline V CDR1 and CDR2: SGHRS, YFSETQ. CDR3 nucleotides: TGCGCCAGCAGCTTGGAAGTTAGCTACGAGCAGTACTTC. It specifies CASSLEVSYEQYF.

The chain employs TRBV21-1 and TRBJ1-3. TRBV21-1 is shown as a pseudogene. The CDR3 is 17 amino acids. The CDR3 bases are TGTGCCAGCAGGGAACCGGTAGCTACAACCGCACGAAACACCATATATTTT. This translates into CASREPVATTARNTIYF.

The J gene is TRBJ2-2, the V gene TRBV7-9; 9 bases are a match to TRBD2. Trimming cost V 5 bases and J 3 bases; bases outside gene matches: 7. The CDR3 spans 16 residues. The germline V gene encodes CDR1 SEHNR and CDR2 FQNEAQ (reference sequence). CDR3 sequence: CASSPLASGDTGELFF. The CDR3 DNA sequence: TGTGCCAGCAGCCCCCTCGCTAGCGGGGACACCGGGGAGCTGTTTTTT.